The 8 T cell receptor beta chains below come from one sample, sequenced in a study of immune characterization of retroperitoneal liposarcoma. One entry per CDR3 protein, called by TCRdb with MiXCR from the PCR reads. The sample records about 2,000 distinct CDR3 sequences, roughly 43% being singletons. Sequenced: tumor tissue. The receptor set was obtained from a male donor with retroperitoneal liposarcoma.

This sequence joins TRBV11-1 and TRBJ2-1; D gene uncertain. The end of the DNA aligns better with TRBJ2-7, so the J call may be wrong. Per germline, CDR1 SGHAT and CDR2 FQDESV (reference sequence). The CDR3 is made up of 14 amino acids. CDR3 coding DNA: TGTGCCAGCAGGCCCGATAGAAGGGTCGACGAGCAGTACTTC. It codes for CASRPDRRVDEQYF.

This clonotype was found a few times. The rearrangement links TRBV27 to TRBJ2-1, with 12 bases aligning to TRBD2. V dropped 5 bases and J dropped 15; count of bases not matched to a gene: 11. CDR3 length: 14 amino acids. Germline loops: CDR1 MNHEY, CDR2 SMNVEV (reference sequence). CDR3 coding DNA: TGTGCCAGCAGTCCCGCTCGGACTAGCGGGACTCTGTTCTTC. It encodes CASSPARTSGTLFF.

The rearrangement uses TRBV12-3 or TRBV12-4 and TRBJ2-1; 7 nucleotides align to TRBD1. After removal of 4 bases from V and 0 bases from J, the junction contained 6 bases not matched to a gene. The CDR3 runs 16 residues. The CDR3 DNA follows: TGTGCCAGCAGTTACCGACAGGGTGGCTCCTACAATGAGCAGTTCTTC. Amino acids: CASSYRQGGSYNEQFF.

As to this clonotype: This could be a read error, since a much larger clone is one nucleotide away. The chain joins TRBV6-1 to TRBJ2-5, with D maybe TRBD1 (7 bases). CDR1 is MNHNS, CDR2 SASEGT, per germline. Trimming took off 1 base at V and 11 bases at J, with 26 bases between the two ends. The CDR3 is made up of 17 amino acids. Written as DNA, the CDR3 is TGTGCCAGCAGTGAAGGAGCAGGGGGGAACTCCTACAATGAGCAGTACTTC. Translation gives CASSEGAGGNSYNEQYF.

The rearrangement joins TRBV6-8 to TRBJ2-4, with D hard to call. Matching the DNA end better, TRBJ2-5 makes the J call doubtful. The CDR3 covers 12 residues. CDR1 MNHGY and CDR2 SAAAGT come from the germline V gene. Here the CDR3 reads CASSSSGETQYF. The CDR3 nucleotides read TGTGCCAGCAGCAGTTCGGGAGAGACCCAGTACTTC.

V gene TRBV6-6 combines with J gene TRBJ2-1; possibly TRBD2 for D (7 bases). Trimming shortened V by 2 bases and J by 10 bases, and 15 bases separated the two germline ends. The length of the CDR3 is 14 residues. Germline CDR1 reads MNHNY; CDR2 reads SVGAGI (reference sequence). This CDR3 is CASSYSRGAPEQFF. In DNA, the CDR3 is TGTGCCAGCAGTTACAGTCGGGGGGCGCCCGAGCAGTTCTTC.

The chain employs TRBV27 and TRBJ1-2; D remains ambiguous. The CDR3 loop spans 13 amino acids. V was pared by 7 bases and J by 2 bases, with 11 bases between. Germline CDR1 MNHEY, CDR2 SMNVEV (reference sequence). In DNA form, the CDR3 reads TGTGCCAGCACGCGGCCCGGAAACTATGGCTACACCTTC. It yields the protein CASTRPGNYGYTF.

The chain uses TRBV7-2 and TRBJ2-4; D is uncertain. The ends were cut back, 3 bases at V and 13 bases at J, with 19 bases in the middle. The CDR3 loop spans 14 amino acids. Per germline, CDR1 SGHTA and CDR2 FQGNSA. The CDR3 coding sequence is TGTGCCAGCAGCTTGGCGAAGGAGTCCTATGAGCAGTACTTC. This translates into CASSLAKESYEQYF. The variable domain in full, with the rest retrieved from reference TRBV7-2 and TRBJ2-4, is GAGVSQSPSNKVTEKGKDVELRCDPISGHTALYWYRQSLGQGLEFLIYFQGNSAPDKSGLPSDRFSAERTGGSVSTLTIQRTQQEDSAVYLCASSLAKESYEQYFGAGTRLSVL.